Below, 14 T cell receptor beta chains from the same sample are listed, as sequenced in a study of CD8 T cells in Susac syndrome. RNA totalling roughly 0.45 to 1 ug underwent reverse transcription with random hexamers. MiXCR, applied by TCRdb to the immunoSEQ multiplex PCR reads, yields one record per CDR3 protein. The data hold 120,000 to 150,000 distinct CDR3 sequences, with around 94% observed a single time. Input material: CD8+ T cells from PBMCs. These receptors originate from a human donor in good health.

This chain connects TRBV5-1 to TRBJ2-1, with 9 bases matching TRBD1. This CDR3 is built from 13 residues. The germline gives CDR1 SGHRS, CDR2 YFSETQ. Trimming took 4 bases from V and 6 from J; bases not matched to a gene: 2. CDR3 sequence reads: CASSVDRGNEQFF. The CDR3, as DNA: TGCGCCAGCAGCGTGGACAGGGGCAATGAGCAGTTCTTC.

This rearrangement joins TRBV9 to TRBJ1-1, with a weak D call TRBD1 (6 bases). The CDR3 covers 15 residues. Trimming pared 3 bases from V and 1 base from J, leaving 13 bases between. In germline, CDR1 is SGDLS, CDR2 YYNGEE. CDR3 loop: CASSDREQGNTEAFF. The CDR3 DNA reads TGTGCCAGCAGCGACCGAGAACAGGGGAACACTGAAGCTTTCTTT.

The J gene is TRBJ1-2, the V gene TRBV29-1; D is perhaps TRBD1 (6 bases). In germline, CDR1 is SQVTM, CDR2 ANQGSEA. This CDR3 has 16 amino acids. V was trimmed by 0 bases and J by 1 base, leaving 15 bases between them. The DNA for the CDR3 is TGCAGCGTTGAAGATCGGCCCGGACAGTTTAACTATGGCTACACCTTC. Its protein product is CSVEDRPGQFNYGYTF. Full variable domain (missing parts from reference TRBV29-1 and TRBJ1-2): SAVISQKPSRDICQRGTSLTIQCQVDSQVTMMFWYRQQPGQSLTLIATANQGSEATYESGFVIDKFPISRPNLTFSTLTVSNMSPEDSSIYLCSVEDRPGQFNYGYTFGSGTRLTVV.

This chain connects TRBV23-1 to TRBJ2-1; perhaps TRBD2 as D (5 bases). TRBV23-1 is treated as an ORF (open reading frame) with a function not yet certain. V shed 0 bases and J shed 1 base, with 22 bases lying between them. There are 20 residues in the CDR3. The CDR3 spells CASSQSSWGRTRGSYNEQFF. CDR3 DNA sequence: TGCGCCAGCAGTCAATCCAGTTGGGGAAGGACTCGTGGTTCCTACAATGAGCAGTTCTTC.

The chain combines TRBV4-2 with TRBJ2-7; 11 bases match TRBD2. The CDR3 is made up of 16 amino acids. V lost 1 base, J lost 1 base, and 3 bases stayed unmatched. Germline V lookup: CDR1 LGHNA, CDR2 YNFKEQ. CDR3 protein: CASSQVGTSGSYEQYF. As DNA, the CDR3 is TGTGCCAGCAGCCAAGTCGGGACTAGCGGTTCCTACGAGCAGTACTTC.

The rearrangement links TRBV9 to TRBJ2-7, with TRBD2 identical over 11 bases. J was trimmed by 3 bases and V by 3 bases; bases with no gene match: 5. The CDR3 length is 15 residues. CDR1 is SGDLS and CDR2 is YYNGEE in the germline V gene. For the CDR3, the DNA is TGTGCCAGCAGCGCCACGGGACTAGCGGTCTACGAGCAGTACTTC. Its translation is CASSATGLAVYEQYF.

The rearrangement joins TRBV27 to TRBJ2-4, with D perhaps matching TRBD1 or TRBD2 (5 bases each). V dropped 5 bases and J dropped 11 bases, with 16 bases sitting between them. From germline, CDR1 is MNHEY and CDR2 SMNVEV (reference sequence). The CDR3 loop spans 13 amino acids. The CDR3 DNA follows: TGTGCCAGCAGTCCCGGGACCGACGTGGTTCAGTACTTC. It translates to CASSPGTDVVQYF.

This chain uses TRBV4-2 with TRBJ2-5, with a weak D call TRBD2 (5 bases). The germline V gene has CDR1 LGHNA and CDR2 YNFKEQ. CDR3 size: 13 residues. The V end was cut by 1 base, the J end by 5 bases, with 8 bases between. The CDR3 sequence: CASSQGGWETQYF. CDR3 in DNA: TGTGCCAGCAGCCAAGGAGGGTGGGAGACCCAGTACTTC.

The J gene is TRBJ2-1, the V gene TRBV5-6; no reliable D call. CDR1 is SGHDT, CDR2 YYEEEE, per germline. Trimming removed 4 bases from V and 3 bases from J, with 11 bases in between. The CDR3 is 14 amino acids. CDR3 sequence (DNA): TGTGCCAGCAGCCTGGTCGGCCTCTACAATGAGCAGTTCTTC. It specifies CASSLVGLYNEQFF.

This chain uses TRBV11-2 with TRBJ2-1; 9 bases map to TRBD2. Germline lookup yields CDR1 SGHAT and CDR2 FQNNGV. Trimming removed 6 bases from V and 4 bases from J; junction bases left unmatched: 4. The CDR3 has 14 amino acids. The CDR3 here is CASRQTSGYNEQFF. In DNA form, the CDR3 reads TGTGCCAGCAGGCAGACTAGCGGTTACAATGAGCAGTTCTTC.

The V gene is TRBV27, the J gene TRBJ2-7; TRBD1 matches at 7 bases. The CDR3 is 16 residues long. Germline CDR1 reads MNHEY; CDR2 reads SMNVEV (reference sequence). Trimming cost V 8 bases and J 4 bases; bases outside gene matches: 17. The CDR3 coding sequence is TGTGCCAGCGCGGAAACAGGGGTCGCCATCTATTACGAGCAGTACTTC. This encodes CASAETGVAIYYEQYF.

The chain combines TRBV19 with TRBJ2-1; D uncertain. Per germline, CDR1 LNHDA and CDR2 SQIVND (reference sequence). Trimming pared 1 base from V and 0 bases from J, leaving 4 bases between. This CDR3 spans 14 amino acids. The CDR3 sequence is CASSIVSSYNEQFF. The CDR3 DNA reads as TGTGCCAGTAGTATAGTGAGCTCCTACAATGAGCAGTTCTTC. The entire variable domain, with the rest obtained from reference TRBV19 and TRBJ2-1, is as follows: DGGITQSPKYLFRKEGQNVTLSCEQNLNHDAMYWYRQDPGQGLRLIYYSQIVNDFQKGDIAEGYSVSREKKESFPLTVTSAQKNPTAFYLCASSIVSSYNEQFFGPGTRLTVL.

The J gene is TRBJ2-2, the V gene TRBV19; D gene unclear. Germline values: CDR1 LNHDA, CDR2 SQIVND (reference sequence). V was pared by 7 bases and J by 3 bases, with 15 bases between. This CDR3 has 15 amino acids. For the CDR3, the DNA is TGTGCCAGTACCCCCAGTTGGGCGGACACCGGGGAGCTGTTTTTT. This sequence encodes CASTPSWADTGELFF.

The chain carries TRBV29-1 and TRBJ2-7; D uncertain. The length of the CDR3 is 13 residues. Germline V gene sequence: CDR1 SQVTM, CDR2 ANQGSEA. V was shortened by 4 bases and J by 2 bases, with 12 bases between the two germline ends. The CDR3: CSVVAGLTYEQYF. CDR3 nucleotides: TGCAGCGTTGTAGCAGGCCTTACCTACGAGCAGTACTTC.